One and the same sample provided the 12 T cell receptor beta chains below, sequenced in a study of blood T cells in healthy people across ages (dated by TCRdb to between 2014 and 2017). The library was obtained by 5' RACE. The listed sequencing device is Illumina HiSeq 2500. A second roughly 6 to 12 cycle PCR used a sample-barcoded 5' primer and a J-beta primer mix. The public reads were quality trimmed at Q25 with fastp and then assembled into clones with MiXCR by TCRdb, keeping productive beta chains. Each record represents a unique CDR3 protein, reported with the most common genes and DNA among its rows. Within this sample are 600,000 to 850,000 distinct CDR3 sequences, with 20% to 30% of them counted one time only. 8% to 10% of the sample rests with the top ten. The sample was also linked to a second study, of T cells of mothers and their children.

Sample: blood. The receptors come from a boy aged 5 to 17 in good health.

This clonotype turned up a few times. This sequence joins TRBV19 and TRBJ1-1; no clear D. There are 13 residues in the CDR3. Per germline, CDR1 LNHDA and CDR2 SQIVND (reference sequence). Deletions cut 5 bases from V and 7 bases from J, with 14 bases between. CDR3 DNA: TGTGCCAGTAGTGCCAGATCGACTTATGAAGCTTTCTTT. This encodes CASSARSTYEAFF.

The sample holds a few counts of this clonotype. The chain carries TRBV7-2 and TRBJ2-5; tentative D call: TRBD2 (7 bases). Trimming pared 3 bases from V and 1 base from J, leaving 12 bases between. The CDR3 covers 15 residues. Per the germline V gene, CDR1 is SGHTA and CDR2 is FQGNSA. The DNA for the CDR3 is TGTGCCAGCAGCTTGATCGGGGGGCTCCAAGAGACCCAGTACTTC. It is translated as CASSLIGGLQETQYF. Full variable domain (remainder filled in from reference TRBV7-2 and TRBJ2-5): GAGVSQSPSNKVTEKGKDVELRCDPISGHTALYWYRQSLGQGLEFLIYFQGNSAPDKSGLPSDRFSAERTGGSVSTLTIQRTQQEDSAVYLCASSLIGGLQETQYFGPGTRLLVL.

The chain uses TRBV4-3 and TRBJ2-5; 10 positions match TRBD2. The J call could be wrong; TRBJ2-1 is a better fit for the DNA end. There are 16 residues in the CDR3. The germline V gene has CDR1 LGHNA and CDR2 YSLEER. CDR3 DNA: TGCGCCAGCAGCCATCTAAGCGGGGGGGCAAACAATGAGCAGTTCTTC. It encodes CASSHLSGGANNEQFF.

This clonotype was observed a few times. V gene TRBV29-1 combines with J gene TRBJ1-1, with a tentative D call TRBD1 (6 bases). Trimming took off 1 base at V and 6 bases at J, with 24 bases between the two ends. Per the germline V gene, CDR1 is SQVTM and CDR2 is ANQGSEA. CDR3 length: 17 amino acids. For the CDR3, the DNA is TGCAGCGTTGAAGGGATGACCTTGGACAGTCGGATAGCTGAAGCTTTCTTT. Amino acids: CSVEGMTLDSRIAEAFF.

This clonotype was seen only a few times. Here the CDR3 DNA reads TGTGCCAGCAGCTTAGCGCGTGAAGAGGAGATAGCGGGGGCCCTACAAGAGACCCAGTACTTC. Encoded protein: CASSLAREEEIAGALQETQYF. The V gene is TRBV7-2, the J gene TRBJ2-1; 9 bases are shared with TRBD2. The end of the DNA aligns better with TRBJ2-5, so the J call may be wrong. Germline CDR1 reads SGHTA; CDR2 reads FQGNSA. The CDR3 is 21 amino acids.

The chain carries TRBV4-3 and TRBJ1-4; D is possibly TRBD1 (5 bases). The germline V gene encodes CDR1 LGHNA and CDR2 YSLEER. V dropped 1 base and J dropped 0 bases, with 12 bases sitting between them. This CDR3 is built from 17 residues. This CDR3 reads CASSQASSGATNEKLFF. CDR3 nucleotide sequence: TGCGCCAGCAGCCAAGCATCGTCGGGGGCAACTAATGAAAAACTGTTTTTT.

In this sample, this clonotype turned up a few times. This chain joins TRBV29-1 and TRBJ2-5; 8 bases are a match to TRBD1. V lost 6 bases, J lost 1 base, and 7 bases stayed unmatched. There are 14 residues in the CDR3. Germline CDR1 reads SQVTM; CDR2 reads ANQGSEA. CDR3 loop: CSVAETGAQETQYF. Written as DNA, the CDR3 is TGCAGCGTCGCGGAGACAGGGGCCCAAGAGACCCAGTACTTC.

The genes are TRBV3-1 and TRBJ1-4; D ambiguous. V was cut by 7 bases and J by 3 bases, with 12 bases left in between. The CDR3 has 14 amino acids. Germline values: CDR1 LGHDT, CDR2 YNNKEL (reference sequence). The CDR3 spells CASNNGGSNEKLFF. CDR3 sequence (DNA): TGTGCCAGCAATAACGGAGGGTCTAATGAAAAACTGTTTTTT.

The CDR3 sequence: CASSLPRETQYF. The CDR3 nucleotides read TGTGCCAGCAGCTTACCGCGAGAGACCCAGTACTTC. The V call is TRBV7-2, the J call TRBJ2-5; D gene ambiguous. Germline V gives CDR1 SGHTA, CDR2 FQGNSA. Trimming shortened V by 2 bases and J by 4 bases, and 5 bases separated the two germline ends. The CDR3 has 12 amino acids.

This clonotype came up a few times. The V gene is TRBV29-1, the J gene TRBJ2-1; D possibly corresponds to TRBD2 (5 bases). The CDR3 length is 15 residues. CDR1 is SQVTM and CDR2 is ANQGSEA in the germline V gene. V was trimmed by 3 bases and J by 1 base, leaving 13 bases between them. The CDR3 DNA sequence: TGCAGCGTTGATTTGCTAGCCGATTCCTACAATGAGCAGTTCTTC. Its translation: CSVDLLADSYNEQFF.

This clonotype has just a few counts. The chain has TRBV29-1 and TRBJ2-3; D uncertain. This CDR3 has 10 residues. Germline V CDR1 and CDR2: SQVTM, ANQGSEA. The CDR3 here is CSAETDTQYF. The DNA of the CDR3 is TGCAGTGCTGAGACAGATACGCAGTATTTT.

This sequence joins TRBV28 and TRBJ2-2; 12 bases map to TRBD2. The CDR3 runs 16 residues. CDR1 is MDHEN, CDR2 SYDVKM, per germline. Unmatched junction bases numbered 10, after V lost 6 bases and J lost 8 bases. Written as DNA, the CDR3 is TGTGCCAGCAGCTACCGACTAGCGGGAGTCGATGGGGAGCTGTTTTTT. Translation gives CASSYRLAGVDGELFF.